The source of this TCR beta chain is a study of chemoradiotherapy in HPV16-positive cancers. On the study more broadly: A couple of HPV16-positive patients' cells yielded candidate HPV-specific clones and common motifs.

J was trimmed by 6 bases and V by 3 bases; bases with no gene match: 5. The CDR3 has 15 amino acids. Germline lookup yields CDR1 SGDLS and CDR2 YYNGEE. Findings of the study overall: Better recurrence-free survival went with HPV-responsive T-cell expansion in HPV16-positive patients. During treatment, candidate HPV-specific clones and E7-related motifs expanded in tumor.

Concerning this clone itself: Its antigen is not known.

Over chemoradiotherapy, repertoires were sampled more than once. Libraries were prepared by immunoSEQ multiplex PCR; TCRdb keeps only in-frame clonotypes and omits some of them. This sample has 65,000 to 80,000 clones, with around nine tenths found just once. The chain recombines TRBV9 with TRBJ2-1; TRBD2 matches 11 bases. The clonotype comes from a human donor with HPV-associated anogenital cancer. The specimen comprised blood, sampled from a patient who underwent chemoradiotherapy. The CDR3 here is CASSALAGVSNEQFF. Written as DNA, the CDR3 is TGTGCCAGCAGCGCACTAGCGGGGGTAAGCAATGAGCAGTTCTTC.